A selection of T cell receptor beta chains follows, all from one sample in a study of cytomegalovirus exposure and HLA in healthy donors. The table came from immunoSEQ multiplex PCR; TCRdb's copy has only in-frame clones and leaves some out. The table includes 150,000 to 200,000 clones, more than 70% detected once. Sequenced sample: PBMCs. The receptors originated from a woman in her thirties or forties in good health and CMV-seropositive. CDR3s include the opening cysteine and the closing phenylalanine or tryptophan. D genes are given only for firm matches. Clone size is not always given. Where it is, it says once, few, many or a class for expanded clones.

J: TRBJ2-7
D: NA
V: TRBV28
size: NA
DNA: TGTGCCAGCAGAGTGCCGGTGGGGAGCTCCTACGAGCAGTACTTC
CDR3: CASRVPVGSSYEQYF

J: TRBJ2-2
D: NA
V: TRBV6-1
size: NA
DNA: TGTGCCAGCAGTTCCTTAGAAGCGGCCGGGGAGCTGTTTTTT
CDR3: CASSSLEAAGELFF

J: TRBJ1-1
D: TRBD1
V: TRBV14
size: NA
DNA: TGTGCCAGCAGCCAAGAAGGTCTGACAGGGAGCATTGCTTTCTTT
CDR3: CASSQEGLTGSIAFF

J: TRBJ2-1
D: NA
V: TRBV27
size: NA
DNA: TGTGCCAGCAGTTTAGGAGGGAGCTCCTACAATGAGCAGTTCTTC
CDR3: CASSLGGSSYNEQFF

J: TRBJ2-1
D: NA
V: TRBV5-1
size: once
DNA: TGCGCCAGCAGCTTGAGTAGCCTAGGCCGCCCCAATGAGCAGTTCTTC
CDR3: CASSLSSLGRPNEQFF

J: TRBJ2-1
D: NA
V: TRBV5-4
size: NA
DNA: TGTGCCAGCAGCTTCGGGCTAGCTCGAGGGGGCTACAATGAGCAGTTCTTC
CDR3: CASSFGLARGGYNEQFF

J: TRBJ1-2
D: NA
V: TRBV5-8
size: NA
DNA: TGTGCCAGCAGCTTGCTGCGCCCTAACTATGGCTACACCTTC
CDR3: CASSLLRPNYGYTF

J: TRBJ2-7
D: TRBD2
V: TRBV27
size: NA
DNA: TGTGCCAGCAGTTTTACGGGGGGGCGCTACGAGCAGTACTTC
CDR3: CASSFTGGRYEQYF

J: TRBJ2-3
D: TRBD2
V: TRBV29-1
size: NA
DNA: TGCAGCGTCCTCCTAGCGGGCGATACGCAGTATTTT
CDR3: CSVLLAGDTQYF

J: TRBJ1-6
D: NA
V: TRBV11-2
size: NA
DNA: TGTGCCAGCAGCTTAGTGATGGGCAATTCACCCCTCCACTTT
CDR3: CASSLVMGNSPLHF

J: TRBJ1-1
D: NA
V: TRBV6-5
size: NA
DNA: TGTGCCAGCCGAGAAACAGCTGATTGGGACACTGAAGCTTTCTTT
CDR3: CASRETADWDTEAFF

J: TRBJ1-2
D: NA
V: TRBV29-1
size: NA
DNA: TGCAGCGTTGAAGGTGCCGGGGTAGTAGGCGGCTACACCTTC
CDR3: CSVEGAGVVGGYTF

J: TRBJ1-5
D: NA
V: TRBV6-1
size: few
DNA: TGTGCCAGCAGTGATAGGGGCAGATCGCAGCCCCAGCATTTT
CDR3: CASSDRGRSQPQHF

J: TRBJ2-7
D: NA
V: TRBV9
size: NA
DNA: TGTGCCAGCAGCCCCGCCGCAGGCGGGATCGGTTTCGAGCAGTACTTC
CDR3: CASSPAAGGIGFEQYF

J: TRBJ2-1
D: TRBD2
V: TRBV2
size: NA
DNA: TGTGCCAGCAGTGACGGGGAGGGCCTGAGCAATGAGCAGTTCTTC
CDR3: CASSDGEGLSNEQFF

J: TRBJ2-7
D: TRBD2
V: TRBV28
size: NA
DNA: TGTGCCAGCAGTATTAGCGGGAGGGCCTCCTACGAGCAGTACTTC
CDR3: CASSISGRASYEQYF

J: TRBJ2-2
D: NA
V: TRBV9
size: NA
DNA: TGTGCCAGCAGCGTAGCTGGCACCTCACCGGGGGAGCTGTTTTTT
CDR3: CASSVAGTSPGELFF

J: TRBJ1-3
D: NA
V: TRBV20-1
size: NA
DNA: TGCAGTGCTAATGAGGGAAACACCATATATTTT
CDR3: CSANEGNTIYF

J: TRBJ2-2
D: TRBD2
V: TRBV29-1
size: NA
DNA: TGCAGCGTTGGAGGCGTAGTAGCGGGACGCTCCGGGGAGCTGTTTTTT
CDR3: CSVGGVVAGRSGELFF

J: TRBJ2-4
D: TRBD2
V: TRBV7-9
size: NA
DNA: TGTGCCAGCAGCTTATCGCGGGGGGCGGACATTCAGTACTTC
CDR3: CASSLSRGADIQYF

J: TRBJ2-2
D: NA
V: TRBV5-1
size: NA
DNA: TGCGCCAGCGCAGAGGTACTGCCCCTCACCGGGGAGCTGTTTTTT
CDR3: CASAEVLPLTGELFF

J: TRBJ2-7
D: NA
V: TRBV28
size: NA
DNA: TGTGCCAGCAGTTTGCGGCAGGGCTCCTACGAGCAGTACTTC
CDR3: CASSLRQGSYEQYF